The rows below give T cell receptor beta chains drawn from one sample of a study of long-term antiretroviral therapy in people with HIV. Libraries were prepared by immunoSEQ multiplex PCR; TCRdb keeps only in-frame clonotypes and omits some of them. The data show approximately 20,000 clones, 70% to 85% seen once. The material was unsorted PBMCs, obtained 4.1 years after starting antiretroviral therapy. The receptors originated from a woman aged 40 to 50 with HIV. CDR3s include the opening cysteine and the closing phenylalanine or tryptophan. The order of the fields is clone size, V gene, J gene, D gene, CDR3 protein, CDR3 DNA. D genes are given only for firm matches. Only some rows state a clone size, as once, few, many or a class for expanded clones.

NA	TRBV4-2	TRBJ1-5	TRBD1	CATADREDQPQHF	TGTGCCACCGCGGACAGGGAGGATCAGCCCCAGCATTTT
once	TRBV9	TRBJ2-7	NA	CASSVGGPLAYEQYF	TGTGCCAGCAGCGTAGGGGGGCCCCTAGCGTACGAGCAGTACTTC
NA	TRBV7-9	TRBJ2-7	NA	CASSLGGERRGTEQYF	TGTGCCAGCAGCTTAGGGGGCGAGCGGAGGGGGACCGAGCAGTACTTC
NA	TRBV5-4	TRBJ2-2	TRBD2	CASSLAGLAGITGELFF	TGTGCCAGCAGCCTTGCGGGGCTAGCGGGTATCACCGGGGAGCTGTTTTTT
few	TRBV20-1	TRBJ1-2	NA	CSVIAGDGYTF	TGCAGTGTAATTGCAGGGGATGGCTACACCTTC
NA	TRBV5-1	TRBJ2-4	NA	CASSLDGANIQYF	TGCGCCAGCAGCTTGGACGGGGCAAACATTCAGTACTTC
NA	TRBV7-2	TRBJ2-2	NA	CASSLEFGTGELFF	TGTGCCAGCAGCTTAGAGTTTGGGACCGGGGAGCTGTTTTTT
NA	TRBV7-9	TRBJ1-4	NA	CASSLGPGVGEKLFF	TGTGCCAGCAGCTTAGGGCCAGGGGTTGGTGAAAAACTGTTTTTT
NA	TRBV7-9	TRBJ2-4	NA	CASSSTTAKNIQYF	TGTGCCAGCAGCTCCACTACAGCCAAAAACATTCAGTACTTC
NA	TRBV20-1	TRBJ1-1	NA	CSAKGPRGAFF	TGCAGTGCTAAGGGTCCCAGAGGAGCTTTCTTT
NA	TRBV7-9	TRBJ1-4	TRBD1	CASRSGTGTNEKLFF	TGTGCCAGCAGATCCGGGACAGGGACAAATGAAAAACTGTTTTTT
once	TRBV5-4	TRBJ1-4	NA	CASSLGHLDEKLFF	TGTGCCAGCAGCTTAGGTCATCTGGATGAAAAACTGTTTTTT
NA	TRBV7-9	TRBJ1-1	NA	CASNSGSNTEAFF	TGTGCCAGCAACTCAGGGTCGAACACTGAAGCTTTCTTT
NA	TRBV9	TRBJ2-1	TRBD1	CASSVLGTGLNEQFF	TGTGCCAGCAGCGTCCTGGGGACAGGGCTCAATGAGCAGTTCTTC
NA	TRBV7-6	TRBJ2-5	TRBD1	CASSSGTGISETQYF	TGTGCCAGCAGCTCCGGGACAGGGATTTCCGAGACCCAGTACTTC
NA	TRBV28	TRBJ1-5	TRBD1	CASSLTGFNQPQHF	TGTGCCAGCAGTCTGACAGGGTTCAATCAGCCCCAGCATTTT
NA	TRBV7-2	TRBJ1-2	TRBD1	CASSQQGASDYGYTF	TGTGCCAGCAGTCAACAGGGGGCGTCGGACTATGGCTACACCTTC
NA	TRBV7-8	TRBJ1-3	NA	CASSLDVYSGNTIYF	TGTGCCAGCAGCTTAGATGTCTACTCTGGAAACACCATATATTTT
NA	TRBV28	TRBJ2-7	TRBD2	CASSLGLRTSGSEQYF	TGTGCCAGCAGTTTAGGACTCCGGACTAGTGGGTCCGAGCAGTACTTC
NA	TRBV15	TRBJ1-2	NA	CATSRDSQGSYGYTF	TGTGCCACCAGCAGGGATTCTCAGGGGAGCTATGGCTACACCTTC
once	TRBV9	TRBJ1-4	NA	CASSVEERMNEKLFF	TGTGCCAGCAGCGTAGAGGAACGGATGAATGAAAAACTGTTTTTT
NA	TRBV9	TRBJ1-1	NA	CASSVILGGDTEAFF	TGTGCCAGCAGCGTAATCTTGGGCGGGGACACTGAAGCTTTCTTT
NA	TRBV5-4	TRBJ2-1	NA	CASSTGTLYNEQFF	TGTGCCAGCAGCACCGGGACACTGTACAATGAGCAGTTCTTC
few	TRBV27	TRBJ2-7	TRBD2	CASSLLAGSSYEQYF	TGTGCCAGCAGTCTCCTAGCGGGGAGCTCCTACGAGCAGTACTTC
NA	TRBV30	TRBJ2-3	TRBD2	CAWSLGSAGGADTQYF	TGTGCCTGGAGTCTTGGATCGGCGGGAGGGGCAGATACGCAGTATTTT
NA	TRBV19	TRBJ2-7	TRBD2	CASSVGLGSSYEQYF	TGTGCCAGTAGTGTTGGACTAGGCAGCTCCTACGAGCAGTACTTC
NA	TRBV15	TRBJ1-1	NA	CATSRDPNRYGNTEAFF	TGTGCCACCAGCAGAGATCCCAACAGGTACGGGAACACTGAAGCTTTCTTT